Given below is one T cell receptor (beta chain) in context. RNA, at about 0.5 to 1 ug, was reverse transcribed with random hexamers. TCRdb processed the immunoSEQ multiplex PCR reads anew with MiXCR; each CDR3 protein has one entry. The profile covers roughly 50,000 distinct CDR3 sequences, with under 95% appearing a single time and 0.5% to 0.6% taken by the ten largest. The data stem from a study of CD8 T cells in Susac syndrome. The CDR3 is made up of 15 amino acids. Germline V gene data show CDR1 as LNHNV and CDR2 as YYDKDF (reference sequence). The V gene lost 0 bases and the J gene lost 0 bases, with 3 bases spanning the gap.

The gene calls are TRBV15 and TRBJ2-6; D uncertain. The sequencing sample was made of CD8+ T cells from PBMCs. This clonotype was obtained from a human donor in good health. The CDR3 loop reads CATSRESSGANVLTF. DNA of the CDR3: TGTGCCACCAGCAGAGAGAGCTCTGGGGCCAACGTCCTGACTTTC. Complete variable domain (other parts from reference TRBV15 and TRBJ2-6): DAMVIQNPRYQVTQFGKPVTLSCSQTLNHNVMYWYQQKSSQAPKLLFHYYDKDFNNEADTPDNFQSRRPNTSFCFLDIRSPGLGDTAMYLCATSRESSGANVLTFGAGSRLTVL.